This T cell receptor (beta chain) was identified in a study of control samples from healthy donors and cancer patients. Method: immunoSEQ multiplex PCR; TCRdb's copy keeps in-frame clones and lacks some. The data hold 90,000 to 150,000 clones, with about 87% observed a single time. Trimming removed 6 bases at V and 5 bases at J, with 13 bases between. In germline, CDR1 is LGHDT, CDR2 YNNKEL (reference sequence). CDR3 size: 13 residues. This clone was seen only a few times. This chain uses TRBV3-1 (or the pseudogene TRBV3-2) with TRBJ2-5, with D unresolved. This sequence originates from a man in his forties in good health. Sequencing was carried out using blood. In DNA, the CDR3 is TGTGCCAGCAGTCACTTATCGATGGAGACCCAGTACTTC. Translating gives CASSHLSMETQYF.